This T cell receptor beta chain was obtained from a study of T cell changes during pregnancy in multiple sclerosis. This clone appeared a few times. The ends were cut back, 6 bases at V and 0 bases at J, with 11 bases in the middle. This CDR3 comprises 15 residues. Germline CDR1 reads SEHNR; CDR2 reads FQNEAQ (reference sequence). Only in-frame clones appear in the TCRdb table, and some are missing; sequencing was by immunoSEQ multiplex PCR. The sample consists of 47,000 or so clones, 90% of them appearing once. The sequences come from peripheral blood, collected after pregnancy. This sequence was found in a female donor in good health, enrolled as a control in a pregnancy study. J is TRBJ1-4 and V is TRBV7-9; D perhaps matches TRBD1 (5 bases). DNA for the CDR3: TGTGCCAGCAGTCCCGCAGGGACAACTAATGAAAAACTGTTTTTT. Residues: CASSPAGTTNEKLFF.